The entry below gives a single T cell receptor (beta chain) sequence along with its context. Its antigen is unidentified. This entry comes from a study of cytomegalovirus exposure and HLA in healthy donors. Germline V gene data show CDR1 as LNHDA and CDR2 as SQIVND (reference sequence). V was shortened by 6 bases and J by 3 bases, with 11 bases between the two germline ends. The CDR3 length is 13 residues. 13 Jbeta primers and 60 Vbeta primers were used for the PCR. The assay was immunoSEQ multiplex PCR, and TCRdb's table has in-frame clones only and misses some. The sample totals some 110,000 clones. Findings and limits, study-wide: What a later analysis reportedly showed was that an Asian-associated ancestry cluster had fewer N-insertions than the approximately 720-donor mean.

The V call is TRBV19, the J call TRBJ1-1; D ambiguous. The sample taken for sequencing was PBMCs. This TCR was recovered from a man younger than 40 in good health and CMV-seronegative. The CDR3 reads CASRRPEDTEAFF. CDR3 nucleotide sequence: TGTGCCAGTAGGCGGCCCGAGGACACTGAAGCTTTCTTT.